This T cell receptor (beta chain) was obtained from a study of CD8 T cells in Susac syndrome. Overall study: Clinical remission applied to about 8 sequenced Susac syndrome patients, and about six had active disease.

Random-hexamer reverse transcription was applied to 0.5 to 1 ug RNA. Multiplex immunoSEQ PCR targeted 54 Vbeta and 13 Jbeta TCR beta segments. In TCRdb, the immunoSEQ multiplex PCR reads were re-called with MiXCR into one record per CDR3 protein. The sample lists approximately 50,000 distinct CDR3 sequences; approximately 95% were seen once. This CDR3 contains 16 residues. V gave up 1 base and J gave up 3 bases, with 13 bases separating them. Looked up from germline, CDR1 is LGHDT and CDR2 is YNNKEL (reference sequence). This clonotype was obtained from a human donor with Susac syndrome. The V and J genes are TRBV3-1 and TRBJ2-1; no definite D call. Material for sequencing was CD8+ T cells from PBMCs. Written as DNA, the CDR3 is TGTGCCAGCAGCCAAGCCGCCCGGACCGACTACAATGAGCAGTTCTTC. This gives the protein CASSQAARTDYNEQFF.